This T cell receptor beta chain appears in the sequencing data of a study of OX40 agonist ivuxolimab in advanced cancers. Libraries were prepared by immunoSEQ multiplex PCR; TCRdb keeps only in-frame clonotypes and omits some of them. The sample lists approximately 91,000 clones; 80% to 90% were seen once. This clone has a handful of counts. With 3 bases removed from V and 4 bases from J, the gap between germline ends came to 12 bases. The germline CDR1 and CDR2 sequences are KGHSH and LQKENI. This CDR3 spans 14 amino acids. The receptor's source is an adult with an advanced solid tumor such as melanoma, head and neck, liver or kidney cancer. The starting material was CD4+ or CD8+ T cells sorted from blood, obtained in a trial of the OX40 agonist ivuxolimab. This rearrangement joins TRBV18 to TRBJ1-2, with a possible D match to TRBD1 (5 bases). CDR3 sequence reads: CASSPGGGTYGYTF. CDR3 in DNA: TGTGCCAGCTCACCCGGTGGGGGAACCTATGGCTACACCTTC.